The sequence of this TCR beta chain was determined in a study of OX40 agonist ivuxolimab in advanced cancers. Study at large: Dose-escalation patients had hepatocellular carcinoma, melanoma, renal cell or head and neck cancer. Participants averaged around 60 years of age (range roughly 23 to 90) and were 75% to 90% male.

Worth noting for this clone: Its antigen is still unknown.

TCRdb's table, derived via immunoSEQ multiplex PCR, lists solely in-frame clones and lacks some. The sample contains tens of thousands of clones, 85% of which appear only once. The study's findings and limits: Average numbers of expanded clones were greater in CD8+ T cells than in CD4+. Which antigen the expanded peripheral T cells recognized is unknown.

Germline assignment: CDR1 MNHEY and CDR2 SVGAGI. The CDR3 length is 14 residues. With 8 bases removed from V and 4 bases from J, the gap between germline ends came to 15 bases. The sequence came from an adult with an advanced solid tumor such as melanoma, head and neck, liver or kidney cancer. V and J are TRBV6-5 and TRBJ1-3, with D tentatively TRBD1 (5 bases). The specimen was CD4+ or CD8+ T cells sorted from blood, collected in a trial of the OX40 agonist ivuxolimab. CDR3 amino acids: CASHADAGGNTIYF. For the CDR3, the DNA is TGTGCCAGCCACGCAGACGCAGGGGGAAACACCATATATTTT.